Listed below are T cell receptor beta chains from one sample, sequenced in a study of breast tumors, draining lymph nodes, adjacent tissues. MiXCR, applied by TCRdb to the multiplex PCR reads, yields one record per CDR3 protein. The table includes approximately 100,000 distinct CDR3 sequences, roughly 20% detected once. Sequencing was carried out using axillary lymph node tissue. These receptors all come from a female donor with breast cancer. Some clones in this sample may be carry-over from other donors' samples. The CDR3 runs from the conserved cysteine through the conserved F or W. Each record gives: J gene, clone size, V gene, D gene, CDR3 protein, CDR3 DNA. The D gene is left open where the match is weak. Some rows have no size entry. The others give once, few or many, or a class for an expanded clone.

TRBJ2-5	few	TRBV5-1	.	CASSLGPQSGVETQYF	TGCGCCAGCAGCTTGGGGCCCCAATCAGGGGTGGAGACCCAGTACTTC
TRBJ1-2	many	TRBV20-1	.	CSALGDSGLSLHYGYTF	TGCAGTGCCCTCGGGGATTCAGGGTTAAGCCTACACTATGGCTACACCTTC
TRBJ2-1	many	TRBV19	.	CASSMAGTPVF	TGTGCCAGTAGTATGGCCGGGACCCCAGTCTTC
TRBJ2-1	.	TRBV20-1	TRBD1	CSARASGGPPNEQFF	TGCAGTGCTAGAGCTTCAGGGGGCCCGCCCAATGAGCAGTTCTTC
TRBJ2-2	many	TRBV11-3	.	CASSLSYRGGGWLDTGELFF	TGTGCCAGCAGCTTGAGCTACAGGGGCGGGGGTTGGTTGGACACCGGGGAGCTGTTTTTT
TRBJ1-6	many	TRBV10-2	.	CASSEGQGRSPLHF	TGCGCCAGCAGTGAAGGCCAGGGGCGGTCACCCCTCCACTTT
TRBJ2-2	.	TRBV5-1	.	CASSFHGDMAGELFF	TGCGCCAGCAGCTTTCACGGAGACATGGCCGGGGAGCTGTTTTTT
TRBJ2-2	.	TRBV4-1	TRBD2	CASSNPTGGRAARELLF	TGCGCCAGCAGCAATCCGACGGGCGGGAGGGCTGCCCGGGAGCTGCTTTTT
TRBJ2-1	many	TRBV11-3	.	CASSLDGPNNEQFF	TGTGCCAGCAGCTTAGACGGGCCAAACAATGAGCAGTTCTTC
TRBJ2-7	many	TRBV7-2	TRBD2	CASSHVVAGAYEQYF	TGTGCCAGCAGCCACGTGGTAGCGGGAGCCTACGAGCAGTACTTC
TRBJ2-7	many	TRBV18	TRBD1	CASSGTGPYEQYF	TGTGCCAGCTCTGGGACAGGCCCCTACGAGCAGTACTTC
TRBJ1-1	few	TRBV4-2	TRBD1	CASSPGGQGTEAFF	TGTGCCAGCAGCCCCGGGGGACAGGGCACTGAAGCTTTCTTT
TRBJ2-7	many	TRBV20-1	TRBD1	CSARGDRDYEQYF	TGCAGTGCTAGAGGAGACAGGGACTACGAGCAGTACTTC
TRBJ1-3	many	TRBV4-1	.	CASSHQGYGNTIYF	TGCGCCAGCAGCCACCAGGGGTACGGAAACACCATATATTTT
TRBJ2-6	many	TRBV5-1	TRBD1	CASSLGTGAGANVLTF	TGCGCCAGCAGCTTGGGTACAGGGGCTGGGGCCAACGTCCTGACTTTC
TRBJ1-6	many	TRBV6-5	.	CASTTQGWGYNSPLHF	TGTGCCAGCACCACCCAGGGATGGGGCTATAATTCACCCCTCCACTTT
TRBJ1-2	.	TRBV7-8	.	CASSKEVRIGYTF	TGTGCCAGCAGCAAAGAGGTCCGGATAGGCTACACCTTC
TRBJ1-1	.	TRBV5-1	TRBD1	CASSSDRGTEAFF	TGCGCCAGCAGCTCGGACAGGGGTACTGAAGCTTTCTTT
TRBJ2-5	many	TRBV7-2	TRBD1	CASSRHKQGLETQYF	TGTGCCAGCAGCCGCCACAAACAGGGGTTGGAGACCCAGTACTTC
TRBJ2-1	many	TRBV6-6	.	CASSYSLNGLVGFF	TGTGCCAGCAGTTACTCTTTAAACGGGCTAGTGGGGTTCTTC
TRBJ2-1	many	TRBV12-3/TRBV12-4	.	CASSTQGGSVNEQFF	TGTGCCAGCAGCACCCAAGGGGGTTCTGTGAATGAGCAGTTCTTC
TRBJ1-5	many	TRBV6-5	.	CASSEGIGNQPQHF	TGTGCCAGCAGCGAGGGAATTGGGAATCAGCCCCAGCATTTT
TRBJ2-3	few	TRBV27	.	CASRVAPGVTDTQYF	TGTGCCAGCAGGGTAGCGCCTGGGGTCACAGATACGCAGTATTTT
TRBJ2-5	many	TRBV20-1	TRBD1	CSANYRGRSFQYF	TGCAGTGCTAATTACAGGGGGCGGTCATTCCAGTACTTC
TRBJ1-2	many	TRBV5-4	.	CASNVGVLGGHGYGYTF	TGTGCCAGCAACGTTGGGGTTTTGGGGGGGCACGGGTATGGCTACACCTTC
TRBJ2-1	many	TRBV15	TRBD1	CATRPDRGSYNEQFF	TGTGCCACCAGACCAGACAGGGGATCCTACAATGAGCAGTTCTTC
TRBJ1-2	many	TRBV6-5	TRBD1	CASSYNNGQDGYTF	TGTGCCAGCAGTTATAACAATGGACAGGATGGCTACACCTTC
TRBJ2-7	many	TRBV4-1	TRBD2	CASSQESGLAGGYEQYF	TGCGCCAGCAGCCAAGAATCTGGACTAGCGGGAGGCTACGAGCAGTACTTC
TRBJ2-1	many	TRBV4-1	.	CASSQDLNEQFF	TGCGCCAGCAGCCAAGATCTTAATGAGCAGTTCTTC
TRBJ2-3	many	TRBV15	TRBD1	CATSRFRRTGGFPDTQYF	TGTGCCACCAGCAGGTTCAGACGGACAGGGGGCTTCCCAGATACGCAGTATTTT
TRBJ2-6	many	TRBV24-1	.	CATSTASGANVLTF	TGTGCCACCAGTACCGCATCTGGGGCCAACGTCCTGACTTTC
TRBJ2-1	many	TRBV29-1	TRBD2	CSASGSTMDEQFF	TGCAGCGCTAGCGGGAGCACGATGGATGAGCAGTTCTTC
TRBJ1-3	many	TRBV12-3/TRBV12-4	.	CASSLNEGGTIYF	TGTGCCAGCAGTTTAAACGAAGGGGGCACCATATATTTT
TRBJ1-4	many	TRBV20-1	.	CSASRGADEKLFF	TGCAGTGCTTCCAGGGGTGCTGATGAAAAACTGTTTTTT
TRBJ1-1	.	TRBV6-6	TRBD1	CASSYRTGNPSRNTEAFF	TGTGCCAGCAGTTACAGGACAGGGAACCCGTCGCGGAACACTGAAGCTTTCTTT